This is a list of T cell receptor beta chains from one sample in a study of cytomegalovirus exposure and HLA in healthy donors. Produced via immunoSEQ multiplex PCR; TCRdb's table is partial and in-frame only. Of under 130,000 clones detected, less than 75% appear once; the ten largest clones hold approximately 11%. The specimen was PBMCs. These receptors came from a man aged 35-49 years in good health and CMV-seropositive. The CDR3 runs from the conserved cysteine through the conserved F or W. D genes are given only for firm matches. Clone sizes are given selectively: once, few, many, or a class where the clone is expanded.

V,J,size,length,D,DNA,CDR3
TRBV27,TRBJ1-2,once,14,.,TGTGCCAGCAGTTCACGGGGGAGCGGCTATGGCTACACCTTC,CASSSRGSGYGYTF
TRBV9,TRBJ2-5,once,15,.,TGTGCCAGCAGCGTCACCCCATCGGGGGAGAAGACCCAGTACTTC,CASSVTPSGEKTQYF
TRBV30,TRBJ1-1,.,12,.,TGTGCCTGGGAAGGGACACCCGGGGAAGCTTTCTTT,CAWEGTPGEAFF
TRBV4-1,TRBJ1-5,.,15,.,TGCGCCAGCAGCTCAGGACAGAACTTCAATCAGCCCCAGCATTTT,CASSSGQNFNQPQHF
TRBV11-2,TRBJ2-1,once,14,TRBD1,TGTGCCAGCAGCCCCGGGACAGGGGCACATGAGCAGTTCTTC,CASSPGTGAHEQFF
TRBV2,TRBJ1-3,few,13,.,TGTGCCAGCAAACAGGGATCTGGAAACACCATATATTTT,CASKQGSGNTIYF
TRBV4-1,TRBJ2-7,.,16,.,TGCGCCAGCAGCCACCTATTCCGGGACACTAACTACGAGCAGTACTTC,CASSHLFRDTNYEQYF
TRBV7-2,TRBJ2-2,.,14,.,TGTGCCAGCAGCCAAGAGACTAGTACCGGGGAGCTGTTTTTT,CASSQETSTGELFF
TRBV9,TRBJ2-5,.,15,TRBD2,TGTGCCAGCAGCGCCCGGACTAGCGGGAGTGAGACCCAGTACTTC,CASSARTSGSETQYF
TRBV19,TRBJ1-5,.,14,.,TGTGCCAGTAACCAAAAGACAGGAGGTCAGCCCCAGCATTTT,CASNQKTGGQPQHF
TRBV5-6,TRBJ1-5,.,16,.,TGTGCCAGCAGCTTTGCAGGGGCTTTTAGCAATCAGCCCCAGCATTTT,CASSFAGAFSNQPQHF